This TCR beta chain was found in a study of shared clonotypes between healthy human individuals. General observations from the study: Generation probabilities were higher for clonotypes shared across all four sorted-subset donors than for unshared ones. Apart from blood, nothing was sampled; tissue repertoires likely differ.

Regarding this clone: The target antigen is unknown.

Repertoires were generated with immunoSEQ multiplex PCR, while TCRdb's copy carries only in-frame clones and drops some. The repertoire holds about 2 million clones, with roughly 94% as singletons. The V end lost 2 bases, the J end lost 4 bases, and 8 bases lay between the germline ends. This CDR3 is 13 amino acids long. The V gene's germline CDR1 is MNHNY and CDR2 SVGAGI (reference sequence). Naive CD8 isolation took CD45RO-negative cells positively selected for CCR7 and excluded terminally differentiated effector memory CD45RA+ cells. J is TRBJ2-5 and V is TRBV6-6; TRBD1 is a possible D gene (5 bases). The sequence was obtained from a young man in good health. What was sequenced was naive CD8+ T cells sorted from blood. The CDR3 is CASSYGARETQYF. The CDR3 DNA reads as TGTGCCAGCAGTTACGGGGCCCGAGAGACCCAGTACTTC.